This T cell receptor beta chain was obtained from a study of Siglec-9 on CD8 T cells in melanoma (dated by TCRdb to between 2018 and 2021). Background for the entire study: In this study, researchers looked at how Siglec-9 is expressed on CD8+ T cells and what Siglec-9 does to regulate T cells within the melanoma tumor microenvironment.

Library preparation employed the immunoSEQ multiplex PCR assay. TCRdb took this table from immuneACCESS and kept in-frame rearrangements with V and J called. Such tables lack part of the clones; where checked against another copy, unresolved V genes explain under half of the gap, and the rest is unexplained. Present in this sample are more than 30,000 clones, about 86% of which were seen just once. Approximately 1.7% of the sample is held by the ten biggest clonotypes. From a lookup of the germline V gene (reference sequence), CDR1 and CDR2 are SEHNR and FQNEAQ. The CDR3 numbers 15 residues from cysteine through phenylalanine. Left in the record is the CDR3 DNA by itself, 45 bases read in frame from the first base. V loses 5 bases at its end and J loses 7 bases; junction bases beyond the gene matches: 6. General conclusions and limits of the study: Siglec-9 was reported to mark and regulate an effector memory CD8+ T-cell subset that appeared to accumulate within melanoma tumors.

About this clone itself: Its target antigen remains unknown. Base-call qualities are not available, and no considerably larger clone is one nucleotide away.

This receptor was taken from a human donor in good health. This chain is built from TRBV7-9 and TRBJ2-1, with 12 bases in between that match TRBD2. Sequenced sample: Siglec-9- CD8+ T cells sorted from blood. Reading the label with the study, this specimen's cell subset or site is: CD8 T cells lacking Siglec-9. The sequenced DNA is TGTGCCAGCAGCCCCGGGACTAGCGGGCAAAATGAGCAGTTCTTC. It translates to CASSPGTSGQNEQFF. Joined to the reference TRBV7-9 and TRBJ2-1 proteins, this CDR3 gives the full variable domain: DTGVSQNPRHKITKRGQNVTFRCDPISEHNRLYWYRQTLGQGPEFLTYFQNEAQLEKSRLLSDRFSAERPKGSFSTLEIQRTEQGDSAMYLCASSPGTSGQNEQFFGPGTRLTVL.